One and the same sample provided the 14 T cell receptor beta chains below, sequenced in a study of OX40 agonist ivuxolimab in advanced cancers. Clones were sequenced by immunoSEQ multiplex PCR, and TCRdb holds only the in-frame ones, with some missing. The table has about 100,000 clones, roughly 92% seen once. The sequencing used CD4+ or CD8+ T cells sorted from blood, collected in a trial of the OX40 agonist ivuxolimab. The receptors come from an adult with an advanced solid tumor such as melanoma, head and neck, liver or kidney cancer.

V gene TRBV6-1 combines with J gene TRBJ2-1, with D possibly TRBD1 on 5 matching bases. V was cut by 2 bases and J by 4 bases, with 9 bases left in between. The germline CDR1 and CDR2 sequences are MNHNS and SASEGT. This CDR3 contains 14 residues. This CDR3 reads CASSERGTYNEQFF. CDR3 coding DNA: TGTGCCAGCAGTGAAAGGGGAACATACAATGAGCAGTTCTTC.

DNA for the CDR3: TGTGCCAGCAGACCGGGGGCCGAAGCCAAAAACATTCAGTACTTC. Protein: CASRPGAEAKNIQYF. The chain employs TRBV27 and TRBJ2-4, with D perhaps TRBD1 or TRBD2 (6 bases each). Looked up from germline, CDR1 is MNHEY and CDR2 is SMNVEV (reference sequence). This CDR3 is built from 15 residues. Trimming took off 6 bases at V and 0 bases at J, with 12 bases between the two ends.

The sample holds one count of this clone. The chain uses TRBV29-1 and TRBJ2-5; no reliable D call. V was shortened by 0 bases and J by 3 bases, with 23 bases between the two germline ends. CDR1 and CDR2 (germline): SQVTM, ANQGSEA. This CDR3 is built from 18 residues. The CDR3 spells CSVEDFVDKPSEEETQYF. The CDR3 DNA reads TGCAGCGTTGAAGATTTTGTAGACAAGCCCTCTGAGGAAGAGACCCAGTACTTC. Complete variable domain (other parts from reference TRBV29-1 and TRBJ2-5): SAVISQKPSRDICQRGTSLTIQCQVDSQVTMMFWYRQQPGQSLTLIATANQGSEATYESGFVIDKFPISRPNLTFSTLTVSNMSPEDSSIYLCSVEDFVDKPSEEETQYFGPGTRLLVL.

The chain uses TRBV7-9 and TRBJ2-1; D perhaps matches TRBD2 (6 bases). Trimming took off 1 base at V and 0 bases at J, with 10 bases between the two ends. Germline V gives CDR1 SEHNR, CDR2 FQNEAQ (reference sequence). This CDR3 is built from 16 residues. CDR3 DNA: TGTGCCAGCAGCTTAGGTGTTAGCGGCTCCTACAATGAGCAGTTCTTC. It translates to CASSLGVSGSYNEQFF.

The chain joins TRBV27 to TRBJ2-1; 10 bases line up with TRBD1. Germline V gene data show CDR1 as MNHEY and CDR2 as SMNVEV (reference sequence). The CDR3 is 15 residues long. V shed 2 bases, J shed 9 bases, and the junction held 7 bases outside the gene matches. The CDR3 DNA sequence: TGTGCCAGCAGTTTAATTAGGACAGGGGGGACTGAGCAGTTCTTC. It translates to CASSLIRTGGTEQFF.

In nucleotides, the CDR3 is TGCAGCGTTGACCAGCAGTCCCATGATGAGCAGTTCTTC. It encodes CSVDQQSHDEQFF. The rearrangement links TRBV29-1 to TRBJ2-1, with D unresolved. The CDR3 sequence is 13 residues long. The ends were cut back, 3 bases at V and 8 bases at J, with 14 bases in the middle. CDR1 is SQVTM, CDR2 ANQGSEA, per germline.

The chain employs TRBV27 and TRBJ2-5; D unclear. From germline, CDR1 is MNHEY and CDR2 SMNVEV (reference sequence). Deletions cut 2 bases from V and 5 bases from J, with 9 bases between. This CDR3 spans 13 amino acids. CDR3 in DNA: TGTGCCAGCAGTTTAGTAGGGATGGAGACCCAGTACTTC. Protein product: CASSLVGMETQYF.

This clone was picked up one time. V is TRBV9 and J is TRBJ2-5, with a possible D match to TRBD2 (6 bases). The DNA matches TRBJ2-7 better at its end, which makes the J call doubtful. Germline CDR1 reads SGDLS; CDR2 reads YYNGEE. CDR3 length equals 13 residues. DNA for the CDR3: TGTGCCAGCAGCGAGGGACTGTCCTACGAGCAGTACTTC. This codes for CASSEGLSYEQYF.

The J gene is TRBJ2-1, the V gene TRBV7-3; D not resolved. From germline, CDR1 is SGHTA and CDR2 FQGTGA. This CDR3 has 12 residues. V was trimmed by 1 base and J by 7 bases, leaving 5 bases between them. The CDR3 loop reads CASSLNMNEQFF. In DNA form, the CDR3 reads TGTGCCAGCAGCTTAAATATGAATGAGCAGTTCTTC.

In DNA, the CDR3 is TGTGCCAGCAGCTTCCTAGTTCCTACTCAGGGGGTAAATTCACCCCTCCACTTT. Amino acid sequence: CASSFLVPTQGVNSPLHF. The rearrangement uses TRBV7-8 and TRBJ1-6, with 7 bases identical to TRBD1. J lost 7 bases, V lost 3 bases, and 15 bases had no gene match. The CDR3 length is 18 residues. Germline V gives CDR1 SGHVS, CDR2 FQNEAQ.

The V call is TRBV13, the J call TRBJ2-7, with TRBD1 identical over 9 bases. The germline gives CDR1 PRHDT, CDR2 FYEKMQ (reference sequence). The junction had 17 bases not matched to a gene; V was cut back by 3 bases and J by 5 bases. The length of the CDR3 is 18 residues. The CDR3 sequence is CASSFVGTGNFSGHEQYF. CDR3 sequence (DNA): TGTGCCAGCAGCTTTGTTGGGACAGGGAATTTTAGCGGTCACGAGCAGTACTTC. The whole variable domain, filled in from reference TRBV13 and TRBJ2-7, reads AAGVIQSPRHLIKEKRETATLKCYPIPRHDTVYWYQQGPGQDPQFLISFYEKMQSDKGSIPDRFSAQQFSDYHSELNMSSLELGDSALYFCASSFVGTGNFSGHEQYFGPGTRLTVT.

The rearrangement uses TRBV29-1 and TRBJ2-2, with 8 bases that match TRBD1. Germline CDR1 SQVTM, CDR2 ANQGSEA. J was trimmed by 7 bases and V by 7 bases; bases with no gene match: 8. The CDR3 runs 13 residues. CDR3 bases: TGCAGCGCTGACAGGGGAGGAGGCGGGGAGCTGTTTTTT. Protein sequence: CSADRGGGGELFF.

The chain has TRBV15 and TRBJ1-5, with 12 bases lining up with TRBD1. V lost 3 bases, J lost 7 bases, and 10 bases stayed unmatched. This CDR3 has 17 residues. Per germline, CDR1 LNHNV and CDR2 YYDKDF (reference sequence). In DNA, the CDR3 is TGTGCCACCAGCAGTTCCGGGACAGGGGGCGTCCGGCAGCCCCAGCATTTT. The encoded protein is CATSSSGTGGVRQPQHF.

This clone was seen only once. The rearrangement uses TRBV19 and TRBJ1-2; D is possibly TRBD1 (5 bases). The ends were cut back, 6 bases at V and 7 bases at J, with 30 bases in the middle. The CDR3 totals 18 residues. CDR1 is LNHDA and CDR2 is SQIVND in the germline V gene (reference sequence). The CDR3 DNA is TGTGCCAGTAGCTCGGGACGGCTCTTTAAGGACAAATTGAGTGGCTACACCTTC. Translating gives CASSSGRLFKDKLSGYTF.